Each of the 18 T cell receptor beta chains below was sequenced from the same sample in a study of monozygotic twins with inflammatory bowel disease. Using the 5' RACE reads, TCRdb records one entry per CDR3 protein without DNA. The sample data list hundreds of thousands of distinct CDR3 sequences. Sample: blood. These receptors were taken from a human donor with ulcerative colitis or Crohn's disease, or a healthy co-twin of an affected twin (not recorded which).

The J gene is TRBJ1-4, the V gene TRBV20-1; the TCRdb D gene call, TRBD1, has no DNA to confirm it. The CDR3 sequence is 14 residues long. Germline CDR1 reads DFQATT; CDR2 reads SNEGSKA (reference sequence). Here the CDR3 reads CSAPPGVTNEKLFF.

The chain joins TRBV18 to TRBJ1-4. The length of the CDR3 is 13 residues. The germline V gene has CDR1 KGHSH and CDR2 LQKENI. CDR3 sequence reads: CASSPDQTEKLFF.

The gene calls are TRBV29-1 and TRBJ2-7; no DNA is available, so the TRBD1 call from TCRdb remains unchecked. This CDR3 is 13 amino acids long. The V gene's germline CDR1 is SQVTM and CDR2 ANQGSEA. The CDR3 loop reads CSVEDLIGDEQYF.

V gene TRBV7-2 combines with J gene TRBJ1-1; TCRdb's D call of TRBD1 is untestable without DNA. Germline V gene sequence: CDR1 SGHTA, CDR2 FQGNSA. The CDR3 totals 14 residues. The CDR3 loop is CASSPGFSSTEAFF.

This chain joins TRBV6-5 and TRBJ2-2; TCRdb reports TRBD1, a call that lacks DNA to check it against. From germline, CDR1 is MNHEY and CDR2 SVGAGI. This CDR3 has 15 amino acids. CDR3 loop: CASSSTGANTGELFF.

J is TRBJ2-6 and V is TRBV19; TCRdb calls TRBD2, which cannot be checked without DNA. The CDR3 is made up of 18 amino acids. The V gene's germline CDR1 is LNHDA and CDR2 SQIVND (reference sequence). The CDR3 loop is CATLTKGTPSSGANVLTF.

The CDR3 sequence: CSAPRDTSYEQYF. The rearrangement links TRBV20-1 to TRBJ2-7; as DNA is missing, the TRBD1 call by TCRdb cannot be tested. The CDR3 totals 13 residues. Germline CDR1 reads DFQATT; CDR2 reads SNEGSKA (reference sequence).

The V call is TRBV7-2, the J call TRBJ1-2; the D call from TCRdb, TRBD1, cannot be confirmed without DNA. The germline gives CDR1 SGHTA, CDR2 FQGNSA. This CDR3 has 15 residues. The CDR3 is CASSLAPGTIYGYTF.

The CDR3 loop is CASSVGPEQFF. V and J are TRBV13 and TRBJ2-1. This CDR3 is built from 11 residues. Germline values: CDR1 PRHDT, CDR2 FYEKMQ (reference sequence). Full variable domain (missing parts from reference TRBV13 and TRBJ2-1): AAGVIQSPRHLIKEKRETATLKCYPIPRHDTVYWYQQGPGQDPQFLISFYEKMQSDKGSIPDRFSAQQFSDYHSELNMSSLELGDSALYFCASSVGPEQFFGPGTRLTVL.

The chain couples TRBV7-9 to TRBJ2-3; TCRdb names TRBD1, which stays unverified in the absence of DNA. CDR3 length: 15 amino acids. The V gene's germline CDR1 is SEHNR and CDR2 FQNEAQ (reference sequence). The CDR3 here is CASSQEGDTTDTQYF.

J is TRBJ2-3 and V is TRBV7-3; TCRdb outputs TRBD2, but without DNA this stays unchecked. The CDR3 runs to 16 residues. CDR1 and CDR2 from the germline V gene are SGHTA and FQGTGA. The chain's CDR3 is CASSLGVAGVWDTQYF. Drawing the rest from reference TRBV7-3 and TRBJ2-3, the complete variable domain is GAGVSQTPSNKVTEKGKYVELRCDPISGHTALYWYRQSLGQGPEFLIYFQGTGAADDSGLPNDRFFAVRPEGSVSTLKIQRTERGDSAVYLCASSLGVAGVWDTQYFGPGTRLTVL.

The chain joins TRBV18 to TRBJ1-1; TCRdb's assignment of TRBD1 cannot be checked, as there is no DNA. The CDR3 is 17 amino acids. The V gene's germline CDR1 is KGHSH and CDR2 LQKENI. The CDR3 protein is CASSPLTGTGMNTEAFF. Combining the CDR3 with reference TRBV18 and TRBJ1-1 gives the whole variable domain NAGVMQNPRHLVRRRGQEARLRCSPMKGHSHVYWYRQLPEEGLKFMVYLQKENIIDESGMPKERFSAEFPKEGPSILRIQQVVRGDSAAYFCASSPLTGTGMNTEAFFGQGTRLTVV.

The chain employs TRBV20-1 and TRBJ1-5; TCRdb designates TRBD1, a call that cannot be tested without DNA. This CDR3 comprises 13 residues. Germline-derived CDR1 and CDR2 are DFQATT and SNEGSKA (reference sequence). The CDR3 loop reads CSAPRDSNQPQHF.

V usage is TRBV7-6 and J usage is TRBJ2-1; the D call of TRBD1 rests on TCRdb alone, since no DNA is present to check it. The CDR3 spans 15 residues. Germline V gene lookup returns CDR1 SGHVS and CDR2 FNYEAQ. CDR3 sequence: CASSLMTGVNNEQFF.

The J gene is TRBJ2-5, the V gene TRBV3-1; TCRdb proposes TRBD1, but this gene call is untestable without DNA. This CDR3 is 15 amino acids long. Germline CDR1 is LGHDT and CDR2 is YNNKEL (reference sequence). CDR3 sequence reads: CASSNRDSLGETQYF.

CDR3 protein: CASSLGRVGEQYF. V gene TRBV27 combines with J gene TRBJ2-7. Germline assignment: CDR1 MNHEY and CDR2 SMNVEV (reference sequence). This CDR3 is 13 amino acids long.

The gene calls are TRBV7-9 and TRBJ2-5; as DNA is missing, the TRBD1 call by TCRdb cannot be tested. Per germline, CDR1 SEHNR and CDR2 FQNEAQ (reference sequence). The CDR3 extends over 16 amino acids. CDR3 in amino acids: CASSGRGLRGKETQYF.

J is TRBJ2-5 and V is TRBV7-2; without DNA, the TCRdb call of TRBD1 cannot be checked. This CDR3 spans 14 amino acids. CDR1 SGHTA and CDR2 FQGNSA come from the germline V gene. CDR3 amino acids: CASSLRTPQETQYF.